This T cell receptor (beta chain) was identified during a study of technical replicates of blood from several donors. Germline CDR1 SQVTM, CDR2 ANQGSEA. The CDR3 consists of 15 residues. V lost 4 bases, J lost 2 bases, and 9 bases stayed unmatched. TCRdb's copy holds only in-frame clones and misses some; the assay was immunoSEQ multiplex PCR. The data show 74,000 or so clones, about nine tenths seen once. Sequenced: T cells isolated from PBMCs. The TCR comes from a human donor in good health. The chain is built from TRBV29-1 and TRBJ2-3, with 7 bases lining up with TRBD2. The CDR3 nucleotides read TGCAGCGTTGCCCGCACTAGCGACCCCACAGATACGCAGTATTTT. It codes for CSVARTSDPTDTQYF.